The clone carrying this TCR beta chain was observed a few times. This specimen comes from a study of blood T cells in healthy people across ages. V trimming: 5 bases; J trimming: 2 bases; junction bases outside the gene matches: 5. Germline values: CDR1 WNHNN, CDR2 SYGVQD (reference sequence). The CDR3 spans 15 residues. Donors gave roughly 9.1 milliliters of peripheral blood apiece. A second about 6 to 11 cycle PCR used barcoded and J-beta primers. Tags on each cDNA molecule came from a template-switch adaptor with 12 random nucleotides. TCRdb reprocessed the 5' RACE reads with MiXCR, giving one entry per CDR3 protein. This table holds 630,000 or so distinct CDR3 sequences, around 31% found once.

The clonotype was recovered from a woman older than 75 in good health. The sequenced material came from blood. V and J are TRBV10-1 and TRBJ2-3; 9 bases are shared with TRBD1. The CDR3 loop reads CASSLGQGPTDTQYF. The CDR3 nucleotides read TGCGCCAGCAGTTTAGGACAGGGGCCCACAGATACGCAGTATTTT.